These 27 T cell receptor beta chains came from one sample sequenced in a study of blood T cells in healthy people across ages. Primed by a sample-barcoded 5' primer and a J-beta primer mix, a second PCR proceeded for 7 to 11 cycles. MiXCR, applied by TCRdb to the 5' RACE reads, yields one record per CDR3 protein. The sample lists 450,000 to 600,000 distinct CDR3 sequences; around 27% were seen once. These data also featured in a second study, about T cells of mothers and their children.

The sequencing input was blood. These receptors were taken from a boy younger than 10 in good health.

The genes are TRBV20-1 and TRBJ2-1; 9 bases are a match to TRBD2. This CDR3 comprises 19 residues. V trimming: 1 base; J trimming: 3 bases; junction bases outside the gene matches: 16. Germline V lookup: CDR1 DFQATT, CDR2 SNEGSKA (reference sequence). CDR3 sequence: CSARGSVLSGGRGYNEQFF. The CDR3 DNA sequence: TGCAGTGCTAGAGGCTCGGTCCTGAGCGGGGGGAGGGGCTACAATGAGCAGTTCTTC.

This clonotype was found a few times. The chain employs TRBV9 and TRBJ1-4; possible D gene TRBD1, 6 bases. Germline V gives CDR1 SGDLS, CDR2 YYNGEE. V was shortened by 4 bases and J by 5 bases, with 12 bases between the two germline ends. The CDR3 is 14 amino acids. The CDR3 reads CASSKGERNEKLFF. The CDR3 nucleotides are TGTGCCAGCAGCAAGGGGGAGAGGAATGAAAAACTGTTTTTT.

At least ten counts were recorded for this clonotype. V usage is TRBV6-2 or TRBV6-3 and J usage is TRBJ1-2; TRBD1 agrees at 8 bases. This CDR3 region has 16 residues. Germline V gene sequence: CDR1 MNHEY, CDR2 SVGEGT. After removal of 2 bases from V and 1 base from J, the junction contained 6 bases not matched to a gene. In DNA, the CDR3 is TGTGCCAGCAGTTACGGGACAGGAGACTTTAACTATGGCTACACCTTC. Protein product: CASSYGTGDFNYGYTF.

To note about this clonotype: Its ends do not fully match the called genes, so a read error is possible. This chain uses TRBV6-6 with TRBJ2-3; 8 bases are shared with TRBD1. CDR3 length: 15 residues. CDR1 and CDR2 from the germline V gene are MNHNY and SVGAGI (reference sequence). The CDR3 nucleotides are TGTGCCAGCAGGACGAACAGGGGGGAATGGGGTACGCGGTATTTT. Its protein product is CASRTNRGEWGTRYF.

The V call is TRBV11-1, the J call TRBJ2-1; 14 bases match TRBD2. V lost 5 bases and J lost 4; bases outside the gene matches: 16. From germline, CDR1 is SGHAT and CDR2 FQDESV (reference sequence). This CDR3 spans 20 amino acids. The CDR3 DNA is TGTGCCAGCAGCCTACCCGGGACTAGCGGGAGACGGGGGCTATACAATGAGCAGTTCTTC. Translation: CASSLPGTSGRRGLYNEQFF.

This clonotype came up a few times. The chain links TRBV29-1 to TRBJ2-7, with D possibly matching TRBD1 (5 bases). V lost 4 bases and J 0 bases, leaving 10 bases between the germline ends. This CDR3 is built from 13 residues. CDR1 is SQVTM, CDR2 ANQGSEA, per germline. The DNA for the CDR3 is TGCAGCGTTGTGACAGCAAGCTCCTACGAGCAGTACTTC. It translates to CSVVTASSYEQYF.

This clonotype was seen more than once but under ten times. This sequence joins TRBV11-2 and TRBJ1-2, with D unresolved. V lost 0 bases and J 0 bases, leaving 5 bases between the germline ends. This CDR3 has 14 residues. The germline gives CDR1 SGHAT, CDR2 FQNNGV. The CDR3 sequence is CASSLDQANYGYTF. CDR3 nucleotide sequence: TGTGCCAGCAGCTTAGATCAAGCTAACTATGGCTACACCTTC.

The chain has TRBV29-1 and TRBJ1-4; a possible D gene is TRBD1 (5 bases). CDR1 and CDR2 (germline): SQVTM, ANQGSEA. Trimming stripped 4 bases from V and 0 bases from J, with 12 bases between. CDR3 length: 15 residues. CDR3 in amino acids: CSVVQDPATNEKLFF. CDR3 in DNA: TGCAGCGTTGTACAGGACCCTGCAACTAATGAAAAACTGTTTTTT.

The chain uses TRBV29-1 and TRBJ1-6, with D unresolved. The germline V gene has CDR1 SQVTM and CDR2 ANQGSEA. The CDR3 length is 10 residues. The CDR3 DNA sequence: TGCTGCGCCCGTGGGCCCACCCTCCACTTT. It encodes CCARGPTLHF.

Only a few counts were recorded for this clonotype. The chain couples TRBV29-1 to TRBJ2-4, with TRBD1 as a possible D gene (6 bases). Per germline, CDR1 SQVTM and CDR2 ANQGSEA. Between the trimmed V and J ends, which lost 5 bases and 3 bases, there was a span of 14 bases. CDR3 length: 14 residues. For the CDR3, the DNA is TGCAGCGTTCAGGTCAGGGGAGTCAAAAACATTCAGTACTTC. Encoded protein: CSVQVRGVKNIQYF.

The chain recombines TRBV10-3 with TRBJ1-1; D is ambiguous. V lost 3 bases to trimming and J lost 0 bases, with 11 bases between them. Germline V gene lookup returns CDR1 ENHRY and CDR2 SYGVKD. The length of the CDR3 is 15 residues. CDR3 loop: CAISDREAVNTEAFF. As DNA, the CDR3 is TGTGCCATCAGTGATCGGGAGGCGGTGAACACTGAAGCTTTCTTT.

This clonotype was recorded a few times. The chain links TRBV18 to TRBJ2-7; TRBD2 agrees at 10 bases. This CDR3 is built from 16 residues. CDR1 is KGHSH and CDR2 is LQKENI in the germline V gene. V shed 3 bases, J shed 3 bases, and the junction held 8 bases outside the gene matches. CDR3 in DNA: TGTGCCAGCTCACCCCCCGGGACTAGCGTTCTCTACGAGCAGTACTTC. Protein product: CASSPPGTSVLYEQYF.

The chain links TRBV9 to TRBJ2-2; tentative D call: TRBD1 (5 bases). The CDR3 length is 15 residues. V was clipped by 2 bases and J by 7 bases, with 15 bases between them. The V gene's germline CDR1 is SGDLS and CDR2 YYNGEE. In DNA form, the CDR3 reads TGTGCCAGCAGCGTTAATATCAGGGCGGACGGGGAGCTGTTTTTT. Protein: CASSVNIRADGELFF.

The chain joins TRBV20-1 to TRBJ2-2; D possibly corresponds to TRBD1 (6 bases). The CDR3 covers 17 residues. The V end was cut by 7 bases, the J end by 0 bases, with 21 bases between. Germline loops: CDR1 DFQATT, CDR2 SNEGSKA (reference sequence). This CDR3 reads CSVTGKTGTSNTGELFF. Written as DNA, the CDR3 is TGCAGTGTAACAGGGAAGACAGGAACTTCGAACACCGGGGAGCTGTTTTTT.

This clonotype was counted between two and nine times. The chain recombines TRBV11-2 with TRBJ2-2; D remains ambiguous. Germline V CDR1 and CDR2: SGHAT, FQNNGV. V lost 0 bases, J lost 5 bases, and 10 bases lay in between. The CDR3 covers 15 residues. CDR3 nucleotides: TGTGCCAGCAGCTTAGATCCCGCTAGAACCGGGGAGCTGTTTTTT. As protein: CASSLDPARTGELFF.

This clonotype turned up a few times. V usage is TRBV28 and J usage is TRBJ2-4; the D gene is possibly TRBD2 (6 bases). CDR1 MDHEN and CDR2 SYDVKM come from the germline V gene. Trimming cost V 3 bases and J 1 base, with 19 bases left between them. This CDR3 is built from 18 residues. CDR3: CASSFRPIAVGAKNIQYF. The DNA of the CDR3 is TGTGCCAGCAGTTTCCGCCCTATAGCGGTGGGGGCCAAAAACATTCAGTACTTC. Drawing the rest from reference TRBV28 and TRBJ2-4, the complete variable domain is DVKVTQSSRYLVKRTGEKVFLECVQDMDHENMFWYRQDPGLGLRLIYFSYDVKMKEKGDIPEGYSVSREKKERFSLILESASTNQTSMYLCASSFRPIAVGAKNIQYFGAGTRLSVL.

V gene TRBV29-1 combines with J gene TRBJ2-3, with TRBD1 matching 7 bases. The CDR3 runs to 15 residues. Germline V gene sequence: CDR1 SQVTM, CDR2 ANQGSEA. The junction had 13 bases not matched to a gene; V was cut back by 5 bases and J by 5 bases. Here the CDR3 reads CSVKVQGRGGDTQYF. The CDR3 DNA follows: TGCAGCGTTAAAGTACAGGGGAGAGGGGGAGATACGCAGTATTTT.

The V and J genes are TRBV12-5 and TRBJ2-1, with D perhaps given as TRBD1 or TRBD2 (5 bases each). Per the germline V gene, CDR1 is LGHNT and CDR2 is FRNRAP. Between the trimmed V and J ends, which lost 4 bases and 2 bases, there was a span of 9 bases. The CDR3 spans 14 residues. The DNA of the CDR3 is TGTGCTAGTGGTTCCCTGGGGGCCTACAATGAGCAGTTCTTC. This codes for CASGSLGAYNEQFF.

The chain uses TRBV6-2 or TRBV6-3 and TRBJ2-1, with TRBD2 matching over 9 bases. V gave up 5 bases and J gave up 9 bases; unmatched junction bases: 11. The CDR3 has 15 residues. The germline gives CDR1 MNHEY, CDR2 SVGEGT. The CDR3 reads CASSLQASGVAEQFF. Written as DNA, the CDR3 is TGTGCCAGCAGTCTCCAGGCTAGCGGGGTGGCTGAGCAGTTCTTC.

This CDR3 reads CASNLRGTQYF. CDR3 DNA: TGTGCCAGCAACCTTCGAGGGACCCAGTACTTC. The J gene is TRBJ2-5, the V gene TRBV27; D unclear. Germline CDR1 MNHEY, CDR2 SMNVEV (reference sequence). The CDR3 has 11 amino acids. The ends were cut back, 7 bases at V and 7 bases at J, with 10 bases in the middle.

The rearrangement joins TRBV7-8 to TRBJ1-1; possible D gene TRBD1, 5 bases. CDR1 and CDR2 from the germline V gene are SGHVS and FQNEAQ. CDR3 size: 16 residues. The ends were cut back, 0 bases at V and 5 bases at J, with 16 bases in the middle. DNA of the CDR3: TGTGCCAGCAGCTTAGCCCGCCCGGGGGGTTATACTGAAGCTTTCTTT. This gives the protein CASSLARPGGYTEAFF.

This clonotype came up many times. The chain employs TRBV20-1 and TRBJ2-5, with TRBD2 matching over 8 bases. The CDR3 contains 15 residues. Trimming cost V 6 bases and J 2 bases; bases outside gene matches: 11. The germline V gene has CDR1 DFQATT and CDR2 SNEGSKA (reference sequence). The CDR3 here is CSAYPGLVQQETQYF. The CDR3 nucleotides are TGCAGTGCATACCCGGGACTAGTTCAACAAGAGACCCAGTACTTC.

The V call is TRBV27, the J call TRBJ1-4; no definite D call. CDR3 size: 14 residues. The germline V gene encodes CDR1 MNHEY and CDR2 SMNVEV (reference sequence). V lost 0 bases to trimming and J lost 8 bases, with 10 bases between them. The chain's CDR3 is CASSLSTGYEKLFF. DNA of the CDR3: TGTGCCAGCAGTTTATCCACGGGGTACGAAAAACTGTTTTTT. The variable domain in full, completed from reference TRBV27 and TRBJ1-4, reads EAQVTQNPRYLITVTGKKLTVTCSQNMNHEYMSWYRQDPGLGLRQIYYSMNVEVTDKGDVPEGYKVSRKEKRNFPLILESPSPNQTSLYFCASSLSTGYEKLFFGSGTQLSVL.

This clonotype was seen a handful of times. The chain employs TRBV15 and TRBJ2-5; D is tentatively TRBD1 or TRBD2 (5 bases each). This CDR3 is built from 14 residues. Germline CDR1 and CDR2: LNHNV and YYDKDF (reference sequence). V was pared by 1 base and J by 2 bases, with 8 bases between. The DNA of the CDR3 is TGTGCCACCAGCAGAGCAGAGGGGCAAGAGACCCAGTACTTC. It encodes CATSRAEGQETQYF.

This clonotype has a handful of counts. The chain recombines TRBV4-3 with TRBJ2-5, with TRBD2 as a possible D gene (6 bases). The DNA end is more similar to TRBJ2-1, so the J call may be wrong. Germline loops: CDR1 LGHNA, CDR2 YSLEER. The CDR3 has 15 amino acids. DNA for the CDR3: TGCGCCAGCAGCCAAGATCCTGGAGGGAGGAATGAGCAGTTCTTC. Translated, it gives CASSQDPGGRNEQFF.

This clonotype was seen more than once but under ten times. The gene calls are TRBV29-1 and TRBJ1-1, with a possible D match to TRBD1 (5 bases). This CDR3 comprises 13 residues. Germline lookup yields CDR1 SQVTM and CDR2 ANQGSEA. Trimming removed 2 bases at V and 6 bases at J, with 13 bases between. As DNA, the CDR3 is TGCAGCGTTGAAATGGTCCAGGGCTCTGAAGCTTTCTTT. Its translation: CSVEMVQGSEAFF. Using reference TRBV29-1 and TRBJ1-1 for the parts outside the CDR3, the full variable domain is SAVISQKPSRDICQRGTSLTIQCQVDSQVTMMFWYRQQPGQSLTLIATANQGSEATYESGFVIDKFPISRPNLTFSTLTVSNMSPEDSSIYLCSVEMVQGSEAFFGQGTRLTVV.

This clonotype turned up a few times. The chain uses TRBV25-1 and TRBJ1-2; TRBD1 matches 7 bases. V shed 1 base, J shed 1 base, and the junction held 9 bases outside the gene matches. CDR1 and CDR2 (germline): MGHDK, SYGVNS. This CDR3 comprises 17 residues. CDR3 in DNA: TGTGCCAGCAGTGAATGGGGAAGGGGGCGCGATAACTATGGCTACACCTTC. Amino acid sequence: CASSEWGRGRDNYGYTF.